Following are 32 T cell receptor beta chains from one sample sequenced in a study of beta chain features in type 1 diabetes. Their target antigens are unknown. Expressed TCRB transcripts were sequenced, since all the RNA that had been isolated was reverse transcribed. Method: immunoSEQ multiplex PCR; TCRdb's copy keeps in-frame clones and lacks some. The sample holds some 190,000 clones, 6% to 9% seen once. Study-level results: Within each of all four CD4+ subsets, Type 1 diabetes patients had TCRB CDR3s that were moderately but significantly shorter.

Sequencing used central memory CD4+ T cells from blood. Source of these receptors: a man aged 18-30 years with type 1 diabetes.

The chain uses TRBV11-2 and TRBJ2-1; 13 bases line up with TRBD2. The CDR3 is made up of 19 amino acids. CDR1 SGHAT and CDR2 FQNNGV come from the germline V gene. Germline trimming cut 3 bases from V and 3 bases from J; bases unmatched to any gene: 11. CDR3 DNA: TGTGCCAGCAGCTTCCAACTAGCGGGAGGGCCTTTAGGCTACAATGAGCAGTTCTTC. It yields the protein CASSFQLAGGPLGYNEQFF.

This clone occurred a few times. The chain employs TRBV9 and TRBJ1-2, with 12 bases fitting TRBD1. V was pared by 6 bases and J by 6 bases, with 12 bases of the junction left unmatched. This CDR3 is built from 16 residues. Germline CDR1 SGDLS, CDR2 YYNGEE. As DNA, the CDR3 is TGTGCCAGCAAGAGGGGACAGGGGGCTTTAGGTGATGGCTACACCTTC. Residues: CASKRGQGALGDGYTF.

This sequence joins TRBV9 and TRBJ1-2; D remains ambiguous. CDR1 is SGDLS, CDR2 YYNGEE, per germline. The CDR3 spans 14 residues. V gave up 0 bases and J gave up 4 bases, with 10 bases separating them. The CDR3 DNA reads as TGTGCCAGCAGCGTAGGTCTGGAGCCCTATGGCTACACCTTC. It specifies CASSVGLEPYGYTF.

This rearrangement joins TRBV12-5 to TRBJ2-1, with 9 bases fitting TRBD2. Trimming removed 1 base from V and 2 bases from J; junction bases left unmatched: 3. Germline lookup yields CDR1 LGHNT and CDR2 FRNRAP. There are 16 residues in the CDR3. The DNA of the CDR3 is TGTGCTAGTGGTTTGGGACTAGCGGCCACCTACAATGAGCAGTTCTTC. It codes for CASGLGLAATYNEQFF.

This clone was recorded a few times. The chain couples TRBV2 to TRBJ1-5, with D hard to call. V was trimmed by 4 bases and J by 3 bases, leaving 10 bases between them. There are 14 residues in the CDR3. From germline, CDR1 is SNHLY and CDR2 FYNNEI. CDR3 loop: CASSVMQDNQPQHF. The CDR3, as DNA: TGTGCCAGCAGTGTTATGCAGGACAATCAGCCCCAGCATTTT.

This chain joins TRBV28 and TRBJ2-5, with D possibly TRBD2 on 7 matching bases. Matching the DNA end better, TRBJ2-7 makes the J call doubtful. This CDR3 spans 12 amino acids. The germline CDR1 and CDR2 sequences are MDHEN and SYDVKM. The CDR3 region is CASRRGGYEQYF. CDR3 sequence (DNA): TGTGCCAGCCGTAGGGGGGGCTACGAGCAGTACTTC.

The chain carries TRBV4-1 and TRBJ2-5; 8 bases are shared with TRBD1. Looked up from germline, CDR1 is MGHRA and CDR2 is YSYEKL. CDR3 length: 16 amino acids. V lost 4 bases and J lost 5; bases outside the gene matches: 12. As DNA, the CDR3 is TGCGCCAGCAGCCGAGAAGAGGCAGGGGGCGGGGAGACCCAGTACTTC. Protein product: CASSREEAGGGETQYF.

J is TRBJ2-5 and V is TRBV30, with TRBD2 identical over 16 bases. The CDR3 spans 18 residues. CDR1 is GTSNPN, CDR2 SVGIG, per germline (reference sequence). With 2 bases clipped from V and 0 bases from J, the junction kept 6 bases outside the gene matches. The chain's CDR3 is CAWSLGLAGGGYQETQYF. For the CDR3, the DNA is TGTGCCTGGAGTCTGGGACTAGCGGGAGGGGGTTACCAAGAGACCCAGTACTTC.

In this sample, this clone turned up a few times. This sequence joins TRBV5-1 and TRBJ2-7, with D possibly matching TRBD1 (5 bases). Germline-derived CDR1 and CDR2 are SGHRS and YFSETQ. V was cut by 4 bases and J by 4 bases, with 18 bases left in between. The CDR3 totals 15 residues. This chain's CDR3 is CASSNAGQGGYEQYF. Written as DNA, the CDR3 is TGCGCCAGCAGCAATGCCGGGCAGGGTGGGTACGAGCAGTACTTC.

This clone was seen only once. The chain carries TRBV4-3 and TRBJ2-3, with 9 positions matching TRBD2. The CDR3 loop spans 16 amino acids. Germline values: CDR1 LGHNA, CDR2 YSLEER. J was trimmed by 5 bases and V by 0 bases; bases with no gene match: 6. The chain's CDR3 is CASSQEAGGPRDTQYF. CDR3 bases: TGCGCCAGCAGCCAAGAGGCGGGGGGGCCGAGAGATACGCAGTATTTT.

This clone was seen a few times. The chain has TRBV19 and TRBJ2-3, with TRBD2 matching over 15 bases. Looked up from germline, CDR1 is LNHDA and CDR2 is SQIVND (reference sequence). V was pared by 4 bases and J by 1 base, with 6 bases of the junction left unmatched. The CDR3 is 18 amino acids. The CDR3 protein is CASSTLWTSGGGTDTQYF. For the CDR3, the DNA is TGTGCCAGTAGTACCCTTTGGACTAGCGGGGGGGGCACAGATACGCAGTATTTT.

This sequence joins TRBV6-5 and TRBJ2-2; possible D gene TRBD2, 6 bases. V was shortened by 2 bases and J by 3 bases, with 7 bases between the two germline ends. Germline V gene data show CDR1 as MNHEY and CDR2 as SVGAGI. This CDR3 has 14 amino acids. The CDR3 region is CASSYPGDTGELFF. CDR3 in DNA: TGTGCCAGCAGTTACCCGGGGGACACCGGGGAGCTGTTTTTT.

This chain connects TRBV11-2 to TRBJ2-7, with 8 bases matching TRBD2. V gave up 8 bases and J gave up 0 bases; unmatched junction bases: 12. The CDR3 extends over 16 amino acids. The germline V gene has CDR1 SGHAT and CDR2 FQNNGV. CDR3 sequence reads: CASSPYVSGSSYEQYF. The CDR3 bases are TGTGCCAGCTCCCCGTATGTAAGCGGGAGCTCCTACGAGCAGTACTTC.

This rearrangement joins TRBV4-1 to TRBJ2-1; 8 nucleotides match TRBD2. The V gene's germline CDR1 is MGHRA and CDR2 YSYEKL. Unmatched junction bases numbered 11, after V lost 4 bases and J lost 6 bases. The CDR3 covers 16 residues. The CDR3 spells CASSPGDGGASNEQFF. CDR3 bases: TGCGCCAGCAGCCCGGGCGACGGGGGGGCTTCCAATGAGCAGTTCTTC.

This clone appeared a few times. The V gene is TRBV7-2, the J gene TRBJ2-5, with 13 positions matching TRBD2. Per germline, CDR1 SGHTA and CDR2 FQGNSA. CDR3 size: 17 residues. The V gene end was trimmed by 5 bases and the J gene end by 4 bases; junction bases not matched to a gene: 10. In nucleotides, the CDR3 is TGTGCCAGCAGCACCCGACTAGCGGGGGGCCCCGGAGAGACCCAGTACTTC. Amino acid sequence: CASSTRLAGGPGETQYF.

The V call is TRBV25-1, the J call TRBJ2-3, with 7 bases matching TRBD2. The V gene's germline CDR1 is MGHDK and CDR2 SYGVNS. This CDR3 comprises 16 residues. J was trimmed by 7 bases and V by 2 bases; bases with no gene match: 12. CDR3 sequence (DNA): TGTGCCAGCAGTGAACCGCTAGCGGCTAGGTCGAATACGCAGTATTTT. This sequence encodes CASSEPLAARSNTQYF.

The rearrangement joins TRBV7-2 to TRBJ2-5; D possibly corresponds to TRBD2 (6 bases). The CDR3 length is 15 residues. The germline CDR1 and CDR2 sequences are SGHTA and FQGNSA. V was clipped by 5 bases and J by 5 bases, with 18 bases between them. The CDR3 reads CASSPALSGRETQYF. The CDR3 nucleotides read TGTGCCAGCAGCCCCGCCCTCTCAGGGAGGGAGACCCAGTACTTC.

A few counts support this clone. This chain joins TRBV9 and TRBJ2-2, with D perhaps TRBD2 (7 bases). The V end lost 7 bases, the J end lost 0 bases, and 19 bases lay between the germline ends. The CDR3 sequence is 17 residues long. CDR1 SGDLS and CDR2 YYNGEE come from the germline V gene. The CDR3 sequence is CASRDGGGLANTGELFF. CDR3 nucleotides: TGTGCCAGCCGGGATGGGGGGGGCCTCGCGAACACCGGGGAGCTGTTTTTT. Together with reference TRBV9 and TRBJ2-2, the CDR3 gives the full variable domain: DSGVTQTPKHLITATGQRVTLRCSPRSGDLSVYWYQQSLDQGLQFLIQYYNGEERAKGNILERFSAQQFPDLHSELNLSSLELGDSALYFCASRDGGGLANTGELFFGEGSRLTVL.

The genes are TRBV30 and TRBJ1-2; no definite D call. The V end lost 1 base, the J end lost 0 bases, and 12 bases lay between the germline ends. The V gene's germline CDR1 is GTSNPN and CDR2 SVGIG (reference sequence). The CDR3 extends over 15 amino acids. The CDR3, as DNA: TGTGCCTGGAGTGCTGGAGGCGGTGCTAACTATGGCTACACCTTC. Its translation is CAWSAGGGANYGYTF.

This clone was counted a few times. The rearrangement links TRBV5-1 to TRBJ2-1; TRBD2 matches 9 bases. J gave up 6 bases and V 0 bases, and 7 bases lay outside the gene matches. The CDR3 spans 16 residues. Germline-derived CDR1 and CDR2 are SGHRS and YFSETQ. For the CDR3, the DNA is TGCGCCAGCAGCTTGGCCTGGACTAGCGCCTCCAATGAGCAGTTCTTC. Residues: CASSLAWTSASNEQFF.

This clone was seen more than once but under ten times. Other DNA sequences within the sample encode an identical CDR3. This CDR3 reads CASSVDRTQETQYF. CDR3 sequence (DNA): TGTGCCAGCAGCGTAGACAGGACCCAAGAGACCCAGTACTTC. This sequence joins TRBV9 and TRBJ2-5; maybe TRBD1 (5 bases). There are 14 residues in the CDR3. Germline lookup yields CDR1 SGDLS and CDR2 YYNGEE. V was clipped by 0 bases and J by 1 base, with 7 bases between them.

There are a few counts of this clone. The chain uses TRBV5-1 and TRBJ1-2, with D possibly matching TRBD1 (5 bases). V was clipped by 1 base and J by 5 bases, with 12 bases between them. This CDR3 spans 14 amino acids. Germline CDR1 is SGHRS and CDR2 is YFSETQ. CDR3 sequence reads: CASSLQGMGYGYTF. CDR3 coding DNA: TGCGCCAGCAGCTTGCAGGGCATGGGTTATGGCTACACCTTC.

This clone appeared a few times. At the DNA level, this CDR3 is encoded by other sequences in the same sample as well. V usage is TRBV2 and J usage is TRBJ2-5; 9 bases match TRBD2. This CDR3 comprises 14 residues. V lost 8 bases and J lost 3; bases outside the gene matches: 7. From germline, CDR1 is SNHLY and CDR2 FYNNEI. The CDR3 nucleotides are TGTGCCAGCGGACCGGGACTAGCAGAAGAGACCCAGTACTTC. Residues: CASGPGLAEETQYF.

On this clone itself: The same CDR3 is also encoded by other DNA sequences in this sample. The V call is TRBV6-5, the J call TRBJ2-1, with TRBD2 identical over 15 bases. Germline V gene lookup returns CDR1 MNHEY and CDR2 SVGAGI. V lost 6 bases, J lost 6 bases, and 3 bases stayed unmatched. The CDR3 runs 15 residues. DNA for the CDR3: TGTGCCAGCAGAGGACTAGCGGGAGGGCGCAATGAGCAGTTCTTC. Protein product: CASRGLAGGRNEQFF.

This clone was observed a few times. The rearrangement joins TRBV30 to TRBJ1-6; D gene ambiguous. The V gene's germline CDR1 is GTSNPN and CDR2 SVGIG (reference sequence). The CDR3 is 11 amino acids. Trimming took off 5 bases at V and 7 bases at J, with 6 bases between the two ends. CDR3 in DNA: TGTGCCTGGCAACGGAATTCACCCCTCCACTTT. Its protein product is CAWQRNSPLHF.

This clone was recorded a few times. The CDR3 coding sequence is TGTGCCATCAGGGCGGGAGGTGGAACCGGGGAGCTGTTTTTT. Translated, it gives CAIRAGGGTGELFF. V gene TRBV10-3 combines with J gene TRBJ2-2; 8 bases agree with TRBD2. Trimming cost V 6 bases and J 5 bases; bases outside gene matches: 5. Germline V gene data show CDR1 as ENHRY and CDR2 as SYGVKD. The CDR3 contains 14 residues.

This clone was counted only a few times. V and J are TRBV4-3 and TRBJ1-1; 7 positions agree with TRBD1. The V segment lost 1 base and the J segment 4 bases; nucleotides outside the gene matches: 3. Germline lookup yields CDR1 LGHNA and CDR2 YSLEER. The CDR3 totals 14 residues. This CDR3 reads CASSQAPGGTEAFF. The CDR3 DNA reads as TGCGCCAGCAGCCAAGCTCCAGGGGGCACTGAAGCTTTCTTT.

In its sample, this clone was seen a few times. This rearrangement joins TRBV30 to TRBJ2-7; D is unresolved. The CDR3 totals 11 residues. V lost 0 bases and J lost 7, with 7 bases in between. The germline V gene encodes CDR1 GTSNPN and CDR2 SVGIG (reference sequence). CDR3 in amino acids: CAWSVRGEQYF. CDR3 DNA: TGTGCCTGGAGTGTACGAGGTGAGCAGTACTTC.

This clone was seen ten or more times. The CDR3 DNA is TGTGCCAGCAGCTTTTTGCGGGGGCAGGGGGAGACCCAGTACTTC. This sequence encodes CASSFLRGQGETQYF. This chain connects TRBV11-2 to TRBJ2-5, with D perhaps TRBD2 (7 bases). Germline V gene sequence: CDR1 SGHAT, CDR2 FQNNGV. The CDR3 sequence is 15 residues long. The V gene lost 3 bases and the J gene lost 5 bases, with 16 bases spanning the gap.

The genes are TRBV11-2 and TRBJ2-2; D is possibly TRBD2 (6 bases). The CDR3 is 14 residues long. V dropped 7 bases and J dropped 9 bases, with 18 bases sitting between them. From germline, CDR1 is SGHAT and CDR2 FQNNGV. CDR3 coding DNA: TGTGCCAGCAACTTGAGACTAGACGTCCGGGAGCTGTTTTTT. This encodes CASNLRLDVRELFF. Variable domain in full (rest from reference TRBV11-2 and TRBJ2-2): EAGVAQSPRYKIIEKRQSVAFWCNPISGHATLYWYQQILGQGPKLLIQFQNNGVVDDSQLPKDRFSAERLKGVDSTLKIQPAKLEDSAVYLCASNLRLDVRELFFGEGSRLTVL.

This clone occurred a few times. The CDR3 sequence: CASSPSGQGRGYTF. As DNA, the CDR3 is TGCGCCAGCAGCCCCTCGGGACAGGGACGGGGCTACACCTTC. V gene TRBV5-1 combines with J gene TRBJ1-2, with 9 bases fitting TRBD1. CDR1 is SGHRS, CDR2 YFSETQ, per germline. The CDR3 totals 14 residues. J gave up 8 bases and V 4 bases, and 9 bases lay outside the gene matches.

This clone was counted only a few times. The rearrangement links TRBV6-5 to TRBJ1-4, with 7 bases lining up with TRBD1. Germline trimming cut 6 bases from V and 8 bases from J; bases unmatched to any gene: 9. The CDR3 covers 14 residues. CDR1 and CDR2 (germline): MNHEY, SVGAGI. CDR3 sequence (DNA): TGTGCCAGCAGCCGACAGGGTGTAGGGGAAAAACTGTTTTTT. Amino acids: CASSRQGVGEKLFF.